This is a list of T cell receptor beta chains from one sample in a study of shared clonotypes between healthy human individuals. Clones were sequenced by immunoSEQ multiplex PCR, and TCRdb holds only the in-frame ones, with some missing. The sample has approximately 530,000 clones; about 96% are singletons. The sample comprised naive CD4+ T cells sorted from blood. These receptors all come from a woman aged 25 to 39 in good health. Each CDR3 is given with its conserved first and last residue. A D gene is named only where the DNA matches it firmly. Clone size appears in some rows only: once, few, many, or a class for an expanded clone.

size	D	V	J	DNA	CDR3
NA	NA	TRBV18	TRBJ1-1	TGTGCCAGCTCACCACGGGAAACTGAAGCTTTCTTT	CASSPRETEAFF
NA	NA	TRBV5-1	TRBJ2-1	TGCGCCAGCAGCCCCGGTCAGGGGTCTTACAATGAGCAGTTCTTC	CASSPGQGSYNEQFF
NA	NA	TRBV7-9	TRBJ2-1	TGTGCCAGCAGCTTAAACAGGGACAATGAGCAGTTCTTC	CASSLNRDNEQFF
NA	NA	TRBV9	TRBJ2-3	TGTGCCAGCAGCGCGCGGGCTCGAGGGGATACGCAGTATTTT	CASSARARGDTQYF
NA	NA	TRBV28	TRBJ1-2	TGTGCCAGCAGTTTTTTTTTGGGGGCCGGGGGCTACACCTTC	CASSFFLGAGGYTF
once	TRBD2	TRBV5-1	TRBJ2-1	TGCGCCAGCAGCTCCAGCCCCAAGACTAGCGGGAGGAGCTCCTACAATGAGCAGTTCTTC	CASSSSPKTSGRSSYNEQFF
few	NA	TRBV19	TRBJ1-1	TGTGCCAGTAGTATAGTTGCCCCGTCCTGGGGGACTGAAGCTTTCTTT	CASSIVAPSWGTEAFF
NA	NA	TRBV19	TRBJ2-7	TGTGCCAGTAGTGCCAGGGGGGGCCGCTCCTACGAGCAGTACTTC	CASSARGGRSYEQYF
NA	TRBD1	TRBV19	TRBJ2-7	TGTGCCAGTAGTATCGGGACAGGGACCTACGAGCAGTACTTC	CASSIGTGTYEQYF
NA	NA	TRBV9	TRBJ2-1	TGTGCCAGCAGCGATGGTGCTAGCTCCTACAATGAGCAGTTCTTC	CASSDGASSYNEQFF
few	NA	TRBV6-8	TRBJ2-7	TGTGCCAGCACCCCGCACGAGCAGTACTTC	CASTPHEQYF
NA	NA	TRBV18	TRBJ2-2	TGTGCCAGCTCAGAGACAAACGCCGGCACCGGGGAGCTGTTTTTT	CASSETNAGTGELFF
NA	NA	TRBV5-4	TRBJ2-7	TGTGCCAGCAGCGCAAGGACAGCCGGATACTACGAGCAGTACTTC	CASSARTAGYYEQYF
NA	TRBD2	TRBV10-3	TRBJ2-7	TGTGCCATCAGTGATACGACTAGCGGGACTTTCAACGAGCAGTACTTC	CAISDTTSGTFNEQYF
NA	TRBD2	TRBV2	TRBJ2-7	TGTGCCAGCAGTGCCACTATAATGCCGGGACTAGCGGGAGTAGTTTACGAGCAGTACTTC	CASSATIMPGLAGVVYEQYF
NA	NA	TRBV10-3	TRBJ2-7	TGTGCCATCAGTGACGGGAACTCCTACGAGCAGTACTTC	CAISDGNSYEQYF
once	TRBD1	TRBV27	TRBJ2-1	TGTGCCAGCAGATATGGACAGGGGGCAGGAAATGAGCAGTTCTTC	CASRYGQGAGNEQFF
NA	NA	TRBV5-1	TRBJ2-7	TGCGCCAGCAGCTCCCAGACCGGGCGGAAGTTGTACTTC	CASSSQTGRKLYF
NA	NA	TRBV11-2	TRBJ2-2	TGTGCCAGCAGCTTAACTACCCTCGACACCGGGGAGCTGTTTTTT	CASSLTTLDTGELFF
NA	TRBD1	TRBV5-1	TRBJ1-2	TGCGCCAGCAGCACCTTAACAGGGGGCGATGTCTACACCTTC	CASSTLTGGDVYTF
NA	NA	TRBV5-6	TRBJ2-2	TGTGCCAGCAGCTTGGCACAGGTCGGGGGGCGTTCTGCCGGGGAGCTGTTTTTT	CASSLAQVGGRSAGELFF
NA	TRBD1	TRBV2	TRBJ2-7	TGTGCCAGCAGTGGGAGGACAGGTGTTTACGAGCAGTACTTC	CASSGRTGVYEQYF
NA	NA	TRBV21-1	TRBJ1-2	TGTGCCAGCACCGAAACGGGACAGGGATTATTC	CASTETGQGLF
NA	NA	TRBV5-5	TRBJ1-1	TGTGCCAGCAGCTTGGGACCCAGGAACACTGAAGCTTTCTTT	CASSLGPRNTEAFF